This T cell receptor (beta chain) was sequenced during a study of human T cells and chemical hapten exposure (dated by TCRdb to about 2021). At the level of the whole study: For sensitization, 2% DPC in acetone was applied to a 2 cm by 2 cm area of upper inner arm skin. Nearly 30 alopecia patients provided blood for TCR sequencing at one to four time points (pre-sensitization, 2, 6 and 24 weeks). Libraries were pooled for sequencing, and variation in per-sample TCR yields was attributed mainly to small differences in library volumes within the pool. Throughout the study period of roughly five months, patients also received therapeutic DPC doses to the scalp every week. Most of the patients in the cohort were female, and the cohort covered alopecia areata with under or over 50% scalp involvement, alopecia totalis and alopecia universalis. Patch testing on the upper back used Finn chambers containing 0.01% DPC, with scoring done after 6 days according to International Contact Dermatitis Research Group standards. Blood samples were taken from patients before sensitization (week 0) and then at 2, 6 and about 24 weeks after DPC sensitization. In alopecia patients, the study followed how the peripheral blood TCR repertoire changed in vivo over primary and secondary sensitization to diphenylcyclopropenone (DPC), a hapten. The investigation overall reported the following: No change with DPC sensitization was found in the number of TCRs above 1 in 1000 frequency, and no evidence of global repertoire structure alterations was found. After repeated subsampling, changes were observed in the strength of the expansion versus patch-test correlation and in the threshold at which the correlation became significant. Because every patient had alopecia, a presumed autoimmune disease, the patients' immune response might differ from that of healthy individuals. Patch test score was positively correlated with the number of PT1 expanded TCRs, with significance at thresholds 8, 16 and 32 but not at 4. Expanded TCRs formed significantly more large CDR3 similarity clusters than pre-sensitization or healthy control sets, consistent with antigen-driven responses.

This clonotype was seen repeatedly, ten times or more. Its antigen remains unidentified. One base away there is no much larger clone; base qualities are not given. The label giving this sample's time point can be read as: patch test 2, 6 weeks after DPC sensitization. The meaning of the sample's treatment or condition label: therapeutic diphenylcyclopropenone sensitization with weekly scalp DPC. At each patch-test visit, blood was drawn before the patch test was applied. Eligible patients were aged 18 to 70, diagnosed with alopecia, deemed suitable for DPC therapy, and excluded if pregnant. Total RNA was isolated from unfractionated whole blood collected in Tempus Blood RNA tubes. V is reduced by 3 bases and J by 5 bases, leaving a spacing of 13 bases between them. CDR1 ENHRY and CDR2 SYGVKD are derived from the germline V gene. The CDR3 has 14 amino acids, counting the end cysteine and phenylalanine. Only the CDR3 part of the read is kept: 42 bases, read in frame from the first base.

Preparation of the library involved RACE. The instrument was a NextSeq 500. During library preparation, unique molecular identifiers were attached to individual cDNA molecules so that TCRs could be counted in a quantitative, reproducible way. From each blood RNA sample, both TCR alpha and TCR beta chains were sequenced. In the paper's pipeline: Samples had a median of roughly 91,000 TCRs, with a range from about 23,224 to 750,000. The Decombinator software suite was used to annotate V, J and CDR3 in the TCR reads. Every sample was subsampled to the same number of TCRs (28,000) for the PS versus PT1 abundance plots. Expanded TCRs were defined as absent before sensitization and observed at least eight times at the 2-week time point. Through fastp at Q25 and MiXCR, TCRdb rebuilt clones from the public reads, retaining in-frame beta chains. Every distinct CDR3 protein forms one entry, paired with its most common genes and DNA. None of the V and J calls come from the authors' own analysis; TCRdb made them. In all, the sample holds 80,000 to 95,000 distinct CDR3 sequences, and about 10% of those were seen once. Under 2.5% of the sample belongs to the ten largest clones.

This TCR came from a man aged 40-49 years with alopecia areata. Some clones in this sample may be carry-over from other donors' samples. The chain is made from TRBV10-3 and TRBJ1-1; the D gene is perhaps TRBD1, from 6 matching bases. The specimen was whole blood, collected in connection with sensitization to the hapten diphenylcyclopropenone (DPC). CDR3 region: CAISDGGRGTEAFF. The DNA sequence is as follows: TGTGCCATCAGTGATGGGGGGCGAGGGACTGAAGCTTTCTTT.